The rows below give T cell receptor beta chains drawn from one sample of a study of prognosis after radiotherapy for stage I lung cancer. In TCRdb, the multiplex PCR reads were re-called with MiXCR into one record per CDR3 protein. There are 30,000 to 40,000 distinct CDR3 sequences in the sample; less than 45% occur only once, and about 15% lies in the top ten. The sequenced sample was PBMCs, obtained before or after stereotactic body radiation therapy (not recorded which). The receptors here all came from a donor of 50 years or more with non-small cell lung cancer. Both conserved end residues are part of each CDR3. Each record gives: clone size, J gene, D gene, CDR3 length, V gene, CDR3 DNA, CDR3 protein. D genes are given only for firm matches. Rows give clone size only sometimes, using once, few, many, or a class for an expanded clone.

>many|TRBJ2-7|TRBD1|14|TRBV28
TGTGCCAGCAGTTATGGGGGACAGATACACGAGCAGTACTTC
CASSYGGQIHEQYF
>many|TRBJ1-1|-|11|TRBV12-3/TRBV12-4
TGTGCCAGCAGCTTAACAGGGAAAGCTTTCTTT
CASSLTGKAFF
>-|TRBJ1-2|-|13|TRBV2
TGTGCCAGCAGAGAGGGGGAGTGGTATGGCTACACCTTC
CASREGEWYGYTF
>many|TRBJ1-2|TRBD1|16|TRBV14
TGTGCCAGCAGCTACCCGATCGGACAGGGAGGCTATGGCTACACCTTC
CASSYPIGQGGYGYTF
>many|TRBJ2-7|TRBD2|16|TRBV6-1
TGTGCCAGCAGCCCTAGCCTTGGGACTAGGAAAGACGAGCAGTACTTC
CASSPSLGTRKDEQYF
>many|TRBJ2-2|-|16|TRBV19
TGTGCCAGTACTCGGACACTCGGGGTGGACACCGGGGAGCTGTTTTTT
CASTRTLGVDTGELFF
>many|TRBJ2-3|-|13|TRBV24-1
TGTGCCACCAGTGATTTTCGGGCAGATACGCAGTATTTT
CATSDFRADTQYF
>many|TRBJ2-1|-|15|TRBV25-1
TGTGCCAGCAGTGACCCGCGGAGCATCTACAATGAGCAGTTCTTC
CASSDPRSIYNEQFF
>-|TRBJ2-2|-|13|TRBV11-3
TGTGCCAGCAGCCCTCTGGACACCGGGGAGCTGTTTTTT
CASSPLDTGELFF
>many|TRBJ2-3|-|13|TRBV28
TGTGCCAGCAGTAGGGGGACGGGAGATACGCAGTATTTT
CASSRGTGDTQYF
>many|TRBJ2-3|TRBD2|18|TRBV28
TGTGCCAGCAGTCCCTGGACTAGCGGGGGGCCTGTCACAGATACGCAGTATTTT
CASSPWTSGGPVTDTQYF
>many|TRBJ2-5|TRBD1|15|TRBV20-1
TGCAGTGCTAGTCCCGCCCGACAGGGTTTAGAGACCCAGTACTTC
CSASPARQGLETQYF
>many|TRBJ1-6|TRBD1|14|TRBV10-3
TGTGCCATCAGTGCCCCAGGGGGCAACTCACCCCTCCACTTT
CAISAPGGNSPLHF
>many|TRBJ1-1|-|13|TRBV4-1
TGCGCCAGCAGCCAAGTGTCCCGGACTGAAGCTTTCTTT
CASSQVSRTEAFF
>-|TRBJ1-2|-|14|TRBV28
TGTTCCAGCAGTTTATTGGGGCCCGGATATGGCTACACCTTC
CSSSLLGPGYGYTF
>many|TRBJ2-6|-|17|TRBV7-8
TGTGCCAGCAGCCCGCCACCATACAGGGCCGGGGCCAACGTCCTGACTTTC
CASSPPPYRAGANVLTF
>many|TRBJ2-1|-|11|TRBV19
TGTGCCAGTAGTTCCCGACAGGAGCAGTTCTTC
CASSSRQEQFF
>many|TRBJ2-7|TRBD1|13|TRBV24-1
TGTGCCACCAGTGGGACAGGCGGCCACGAGCAGTACTTC
CATSGTGGHEQYF
>many|TRBJ2-2|-|13|TRBV11-3
TGTGCCAGCAGCTCCGACAGTTCTGGGGAGCTGTTTTTT
CASSSDSSGELFF
>many|TRBJ2-5|-|14|TRBV5-1
TGCGCCAGCAGCTTGGCCCCTGGGAGGGAGACCCAGTACTTC
CASSLAPGRETQYF
>many|TRBJ1-1|-|14|TRBV19
TGTGCCAGTATCAAGGAGGGCCTCCTAGGGGAAGCTTTCTTT
CASIKEGLLGEAFF
>-|TRBJ1-5|TRBD1|16|TRBV7-9
TGTGCAAGCAGCTACTCAGGGGGAGGGGACAATCAGCCCCAGCATTTT
CASSYSGGGDNQPQHF
>-|TRBJ2-3|-|11|TRBV27
TGTTACCCGGTCGTCACAGATACGCAGTATTTT
CYPVVTDTQYF
>many|TRBJ2-7|-|14|TRBV12-3/TRBV12-4
TGTGCCAGCAGTTTCCTGGGGGGACCCTACGAGCAGTACTTC
CASSFLGGPYEQYF
>many|TRBJ1-1|-|15|TRBV7-9
TGTGCCAGCAGCTTAGTCGTACGTCCTGAAGGTGAAGCTTTCTTT
CASSLVVRPEGEAFF
>few|TRBJ1-2|TRBD1|14|TRBV28
TGTGCCAGCAACCTAGGAGGGGGCTGGAGTGGCCACACCTTC
CASNLGGGWSGHTF
>many|TRBJ1-3|-|15|TRBV7-2
TGTGCCAGCAGCTTCGGCGGGGCGGGTGGAAACACCATATATTTT
CASSFGGAGGNTIYF
>many|TRBJ2-3|-|13|TRBV12-3/TRBV12-4
TGTGCCAGCAGTTTAGGGCAGCTTGATACGCAGTATTTT
CASSLGQLDTQYF
>many|TRBJ2-5|-|13|TRBV19
TGTGCCAGTAGTATTGTCGTACAAGAGACCCAGTACTTC
CASSIVVQETQYF
>many|TRBJ1-2|TRBD1|15|TRBV28
TGTGCCAGCAGTCCGCGACAGGGATTGGGCTATGGCTACACCTTC
CASSPRQGLGYGYTF
>-|TRBJ2-5|-|13|TRBV18
TGTGCCAGCTCACCATACGTGCTAGAGACCCAGTACTTC
CASSPYVLETQYF
>many|TRBJ2-7|TRBD1|13|TRBV20-1
TGCAGTGCGTTAGGACAGGGTATTTACGAGCGGTACTTC
CSALGQGIYERYF
>many|TRBJ1-1|TRBD1|16|TRBV5-1
TGCGCCAGCAGCCCGAGACAGGGGGGGAGGAACACTGAAGCTTTCTTT
CASSPRQGGRNTEAFF
>-|TRBJ2-3|TRBD1|16|TRBV6-1
TGTGCCAGCAGTCTATGGGACAGGGGGCGCACAGATACGCAGTATTTT
CASSLWDRGRTDTQYF
>-|TRBJ2-1|TRBD2|16|TRBV6-4
TGTGCCATCACTGCCCTAGCGGGAGGGCCAACCAATGAGCAGTTCTTC
CAITALAGGPTNEQFF
>many|TRBJ1-2|-|15|TRBV5-1
TGCGCCAGCAGCTTGGAACGGGGGCGTCTCGATGGCTACACCTTC
CASSLERGRLDGYTF
>-|TRBJ2-7|TRBD2|18|TRBV7-9
TGTGCCAGCAGCTTAGGACTAGCGGGAGGTGCGATGCTGTACGAGCAGTACTTC
CASSLGLAGGAMLYEQYF
>many|TRBJ2-7|TRBD2|15|TRBV6-1
TGTGCCAGCAGTGAATTTAGCGGGACTATCTACGAGCAGTACTTC
CASSEFSGTIYEQYF
>once|TRBJ2-5|-|14|TRBV4-1
TGCGCCAGCAGCCCCGGAGGGGGGACGGAGACCCAGTACTTC
CASSPGGGTETQYF
>many|TRBJ1-2|-|14|TRBV20-1
TGCAGTGCTAGGCAGGGTTTTGGAGACTATGGCTACACCTTC
CSARQGFGDYGYTF
>-|TRBJ1-4|TRBD1|15|TRBV4-1
TGCGCCAGCAGCCGGTCCGGGACAGGGAGAGAAAAACTGTTTTTT
CASSRSGTGREKLFF
>many|TRBJ2-7|-|14|TRBV2
TGTGCCAGCAGAACAGGGAAAGGGCCCTACGAGCAGTACTTC
CASRTGKGPYEQYF
>many|TRBJ2-7|-|12|TRBV29-1
TGCAGCGTTGCCGGGGGTTCCTACGAGCAGTACTTC
CSVAGGSYEQYF
>once|TRBJ2-1|TRBD1|14|TRBV30
TGTGCCTGGAGTCCCGGGACAGGGGACAATGAGCAGTTCTTC
CAWSPGTGDNEQFF
>many|TRBJ1-5|-|14|TRBV12-5
TGTGCTAGTGGTTTGTCGACATCTTATCAGCCCCAGCATTTT
CASGLSTSYQPQHF
>many|TRBJ1-4|TRBD1|16|TRBV6-5
TGTGCCAGCAGTTCGACCGGGACAGGGGTCCGTGAAAAACTGTTTTTT
CASSSTGTGVREKLFF